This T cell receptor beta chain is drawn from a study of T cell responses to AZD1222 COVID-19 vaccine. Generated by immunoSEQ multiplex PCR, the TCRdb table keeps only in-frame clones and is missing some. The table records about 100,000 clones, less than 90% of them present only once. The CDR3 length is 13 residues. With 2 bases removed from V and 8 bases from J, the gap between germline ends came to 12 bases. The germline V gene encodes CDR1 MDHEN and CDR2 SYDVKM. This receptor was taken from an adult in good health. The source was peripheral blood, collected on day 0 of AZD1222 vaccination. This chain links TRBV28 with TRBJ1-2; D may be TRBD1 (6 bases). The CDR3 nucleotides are TGTGCCAGCAGTTTAGGAGACAGGTTCGGCTACACCTTC. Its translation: CASSLGDRFGYTF.